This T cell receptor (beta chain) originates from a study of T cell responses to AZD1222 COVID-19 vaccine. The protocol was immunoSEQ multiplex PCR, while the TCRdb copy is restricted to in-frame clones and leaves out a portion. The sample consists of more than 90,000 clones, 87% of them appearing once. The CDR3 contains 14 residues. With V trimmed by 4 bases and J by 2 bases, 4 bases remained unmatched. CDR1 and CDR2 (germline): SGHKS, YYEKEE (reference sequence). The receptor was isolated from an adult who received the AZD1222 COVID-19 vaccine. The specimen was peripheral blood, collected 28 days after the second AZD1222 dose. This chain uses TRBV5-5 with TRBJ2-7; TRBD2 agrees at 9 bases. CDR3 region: CASSPWTSAYEQYF. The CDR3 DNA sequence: TGTGCCAGCAGCCCGTGGACTAGCGCCTACGAGCAGTACTTC.